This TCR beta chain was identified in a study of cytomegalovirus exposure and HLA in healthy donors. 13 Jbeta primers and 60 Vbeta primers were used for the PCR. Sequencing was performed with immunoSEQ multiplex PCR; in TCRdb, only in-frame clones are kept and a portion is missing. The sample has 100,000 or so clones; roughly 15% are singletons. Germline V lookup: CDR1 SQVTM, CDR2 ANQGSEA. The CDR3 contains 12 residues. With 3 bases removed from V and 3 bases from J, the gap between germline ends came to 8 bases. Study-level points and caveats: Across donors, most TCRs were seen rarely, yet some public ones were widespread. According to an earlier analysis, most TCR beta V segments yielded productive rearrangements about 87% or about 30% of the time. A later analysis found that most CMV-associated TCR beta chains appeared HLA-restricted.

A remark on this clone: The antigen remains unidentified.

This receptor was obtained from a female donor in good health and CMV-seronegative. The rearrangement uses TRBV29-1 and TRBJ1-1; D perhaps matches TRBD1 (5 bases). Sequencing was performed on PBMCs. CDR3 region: CSVDRADTEAFF. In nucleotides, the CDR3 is TGCAGCGTTGACAGGGCGGACACTGAAGCTTTCTTT. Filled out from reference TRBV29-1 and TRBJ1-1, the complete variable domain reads SAVISQKPSRDICQRGTSLTIQCQVDSQVTMMFWYRQQPGQSLTLIATANQGSEATYESGFVIDKFPISRPNLTFSTLTVSNMSPEDSSIYLCSVDRADTEAFFGQGTRLTVV.